What follows are 25 T cell receptor beta chains derived from one specimen sequenced in a study of blood T cell repertoires in COVID-19. Profiled with immunoSEQ multiplex PCR; TCRdb holds only in-frame clones, not every one. The table has around 460,000 clones, around nine tenths seen once. Input material: peripheral blood. Receptor source: a man aged 18 to 30 with COVID-19, enrolled during active disease.

This chain's CDR3 is CASSLGGEVTDTQYF. DNA of the CDR3: TGTGCCAGCAGCTTGGGGGGGGAGGTTACAGATACGCAGTATTTT. The chain carries TRBV5-4 and TRBJ2-3; D is possibly TRBD2 (6 bases). Germline CDR1 reads SGHNT; CDR2 reads YYREEE (reference sequence). The V end lost 0 bases, the J end lost 3 bases, and 11 bases lay between the germline ends. CDR3 length: 15 residues.

The CDR3 bases are TGTGCTAGTGGTTTGACCCTAAGCGGGGGGGAGCAGTTCTTC. Protein product: CASGLTLSGGEQFF. This chain uses TRBV12-5 with TRBJ2-1; 9 bases align to TRBD2. CDR3 size: 14 residues. CDR1 is LGHNT, CDR2 FRNRAP, per germline. After removal of 2 bases from V and 10 bases from J, the junction contained 6 bases not matched to a gene.

This clone has only one observation. CDR3 loop: CASSSTRDSANTGELFF. The CDR3 nucleotides are TGTGCCAGCAGCTCGACCCGGGACTCCGCCAACACCGGGGAGCTGTTTTTT. The V and J genes are TRBV7-8 and TRBJ2-2, with D possibly being TRBD2 (6 bases). The CDR3 consists of 17 residues. CDR1 is SGHVS and CDR2 is FQNEAQ in the germline V gene. Trimming stripped 4 bases from V and 2 bases from J, with 17 bases between. Full variable domain (rest looked up from reference TRBV7-8 and TRBJ2-2): GAGVSQSPRYKVAKRGQDVALRCDPISGHVSLFWYQQALGQGPEFLTYFQNEAQLDKSGLPSDRFFAERPEGSVSTLKIQRTQQEDSAVYLCASSSTRDSANTGELFFGEGSRLTVL.

This clone was recorded once. The chain has TRBV10-1 and TRBJ2-3; D not resolved. Trimming left V 5 bases short and J 6 bases short, with 9 bases between. The germline gives CDR1 WNHNN, CDR2 SYGVQD (reference sequence). There are 12 residues in the CDR3. The CDR3 region is CASSNSWDTQYF. CDR3 coding DNA: TGCGCCAGCAGTAACTCATGGGATACGCAGTATTTT.

The J gene is TRBJ2-5, the V gene TRBV30, with a weak D call TRBD1 (6 bases). The germline CDR1 and CDR2 sequences are GTSNPN and SVGIG (reference sequence). Trimming pared 3 bases from V and 1 base from J, leaving 9 bases between. The CDR3 spans 13 residues. CDR3 residues: CAWSRGGQETQYF. The CDR3 bases are TGTGCCTGGAGCAGAGGGGGCCAAGAGACCCAGTACTTC.

The rearrangement links TRBV3-1 (or the pseudogene TRBV3-2) to TRBJ1-4; D gene uncertain. V was shortened by 4 bases and J by 8 bases, with 5 bases between the two germline ends. The CDR3 extends over 11 amino acids. Germline values: CDR1 LGHDT, CDR2 YNNKEL (reference sequence). CDR3 coding DNA: TGTGCCAGCAGCCGCGCGGAAAAACTGTTTTTT. The encoded protein is CASSRAEKLFF.

This clone turned up a few times. The chain combines TRBV6-5 with TRBJ1-1; possible D gene TRBD1, 5 bases. V lost 6 bases and J 5 bases, leaving 16 bases between the germline ends. Germline V lookup: CDR1 MNHEY, CDR2 SVGAGI. This CDR3 comprises 14 residues. CDR3 residues: CASRNQGRLTEAFF. The CDR3 nucleotides read TGTGCCAGCAGGAATCAGGGAAGGTTAACTGAAGCTTTCTTT.

This clone was observed a handful of times. V gene TRBV11-2 combines with J gene TRBJ1-1; D gene unclear. The CDR3 is 13 amino acids. V shed 5 bases and J shed 2 bases, with 9 bases lying between them. The V gene's germline CDR1 is SGHAT and CDR2 FQNNGV. The CDR3 here is CASSTTRNTEAFF. CDR3 DNA sequence: TGTGCCAGCAGCACCACACGCAACACTGAAGCTTTCTTT.

This CDR3 reads CATSGTPGGGGGNEQFF. CDR3 bases: TGTGCCACCAGTGGGACCCCTGGGGGCGGGGGAGGGAATGAGCAGTTCTTC. The J gene is TRBJ2-1, the V gene TRBV24-1; a possible D gene is TRBD2 (7 bases). Per germline, CDR1 KGHDR and CDR2 SFDVKD. This CDR3 contains 17 residues. V gave up 5 bases and J gave up 7 bases, with 23 bases separating them.

The chain combines TRBV10-2 with TRBJ1-3; D is perhaps TRBD1 (6 bases). Germline CDR1 reads WSHSY; CDR2 reads SAAADI. The CDR3 has 14 residues. The V gene lost 8 bases and the J gene lost 4 bases, with 15 bases spanning the gap. This CDR3 reads CASSEQGRGNTIYF. The CDR3 DNA follows: TGCGCCAGCTCGGAACAGGGAAGAGGAAACACCATATATTTT.

This clone showed up just once. The chain carries TRBV5-5 and TRBJ2-7; D possibly corresponds to TRBD1 (5 bases). The V and J ends lost 2 bases and 4 bases respectively, with 13 bases between them. This CDR3 contains 14 residues. CDR1 SGHKS and CDR2 YYEKEE come from the germline V gene (reference sequence). The CDR3 here is CASSFDSPSYEQYF. The CDR3 DNA is TGTGCCAGCAGCTTTGACAGCCCATCGTACGAGCAGTACTTC.

J is TRBJ1-3 and V is TRBV4-1; no clear D. The V gene's germline CDR1 is MGHRA and CDR2 YSYEKL. Trimming left V 5 bases short and J 0 bases short, with 14 bases between. The CDR3 spans 16 residues. CDR3 in amino acids: CASSFRQASSGNTIYF. In DNA, the CDR3 is TGCGCCAGCAGCTTCAGGCAGGCCTCCTCTGGAAACACCATATATTTT.

This clone has only a few counts. This chain links TRBV12-3 or TRBV12-4 with TRBJ2-3; no definite D call. This CDR3 has 11 amino acids. V lost 4 bases and J lost 7, with 6 bases in between. CDR3 sequence: CASSWLNTQYF. DNA of the CDR3: TGTGCCAGCAGTTGGCTGAATACGCAGTATTTT.

This rearrangement joins TRBV5-1 to TRBJ2-2; 7 nucleotides match TRBD1. V lost 0 bases and J lost 5; bases outside the gene matches: 7. Germline CDR1 reads SGHRS; CDR2 reads YFSETQ. The CDR3 covers 16 residues. For the CDR3, the DNA is TGCGCCAGCAGCTTGGCTTCAGGGGGAAAAACCGGGGAGCTGTTTTTT. Protein sequence: CASSLASGGKTGELFF.

The rearrangement uses TRBV15 and TRBJ1-2; D may be TRBD1 (5 bases). The V end lost 0 bases, the J end lost 9 bases, and 14 bases lay between the germline ends. CDR3 size: 14 residues. Germline lookup yields CDR1 LNHNV and CDR2 YYDKDF (reference sequence). CDR3 loop: CATSREYTGGSYTF. CDR3 in DNA: TGTGCCACCAGCAGAGAGTATACAGGCGGTAGCTACACCTTC.

CDR3 sequence (DNA): TGTGCCAGCAGCGGTCCCGGGACAGGGGACACTGAAGCTTTCTTT. As protein: CASSGPGTGDTEAFF. The rearrangement uses TRBV3-1 (or the pseudogene TRBV3-2) and TRBJ1-1, with TRBD1 matching 10 bases. The germline V gene encodes CDR1 LGHDT and CDR2 YNNKEL (reference sequence). V was clipped by 5 bases and J by 3 bases; unmatched bases: 6. CDR3 length: 15 residues.

This clone was observed a single time. This sequence joins TRBV11-3 and TRBJ2-1, with D perhaps matching TRBD1 (6 bases). The CDR3 is made up of 14 amino acids. Germline-derived CDR1 and CDR2 are SGHNT and YENEEA. Trimming removed 3 bases from V and 5 bases from J, with 11 bases in between. CDR3 in amino acids: CASSFRSGDNEQFF. In nucleotides, the CDR3 is TGTGCCAGCAGCTTTCGTTCAGGGGACAATGAGCAGTTCTTC.

The chain employs TRBV10-3 and TRBJ1-4; 7 nucleotides line up with TRBD1. Germline V CDR1 and CDR2: ENHRY, SYGVKD. The CDR3 runs to 14 residues. The V gene end was trimmed by 6 bases and the J gene end by 11 bases; junction bases not matched to a gene: 12. The CDR3 sequence is CAIRTPGQSGKLFF. CDR3 DNA: TGTGCCATCAGGACACCGGGACAGTCGGGTAAACTGTTTTTT.

The rearrangement joins TRBV7-9 to TRBJ2-2, with TRBD1 identical over 7 bases. CDR1 is SEHNR and CDR2 is FQNEAQ in the germline V gene (reference sequence). V gave up 2 bases and J gave up 4 bases; unmatched junction bases: 10. The CDR3 runs to 17 residues. The CDR3 region is CASSLRSGTVTTGELFF. DNA of the CDR3: TGTGCCAGCAGCTTAAGATCCGGGACAGTGACCACCGGGGAGCTGTTTTTT.

A few counts support this clone. The V call is TRBV2, the J call TRBJ1-5; D not resolved. V lost 0 bases to trimming and J lost 4 bases, with 13 bases between them. Germline V gene sequence: CDR1 SNHLY, CDR2 FYNNEI. The CDR3 has 16 amino acids. This chain's CDR3 is CASSEARASGNQPQHF. DNA of the CDR3: TGTGCCAGCAGTGAAGCCCGAGCCTCGGGGAATCAGCCCCAGCATTTT. The full variable domain, in which reference TRBV2 and TRBJ1-5 provide the parts outside the CDR3, is EPEVTQTPSHQVTQMGQEVILRCVPISNHLYFYWYRQILGQKVEFLVSFYNNEISEKSEIFDDQFSVERPDGSNFTLKIRSTKLEDSAMYFCASSEARASGNQPQHFGDGTRLSIL.

In its sample, this clone was seen many times. The rearrangement links TRBV27 to TRBJ2-2; 7 positions match TRBD2. Germline lookup yields CDR1 MNHEY and CDR2 SMNVEV (reference sequence). The trim removed 4 bases at V and 5 bases at J, leaving 7 bases unmatched. The CDR3 has 15 residues. This chain's CDR3 is CASSYHSAGTGELFF. DNA for the CDR3: TGTGCCAGCAGTTACCATTCAGCGGGAACCGGGGAGCTGTTTTTT.

This clone showed up many times. The rearrangement uses TRBV7-9 and TRBJ2-3; D ambiguous. The germline V gene encodes CDR1 SEHNR and CDR2 FQNEAQ (reference sequence). The CDR3 length is 14 residues. Trimming left V 3 bases short and J 5 bases short, with 12 bases between. For the CDR3, the DNA is TGTGCCAGCAGCTTGAGCTGGGCTGGAGATACGCAGTATTTT. Its protein product is CASSLSWAGDTQYF.

CDR3 DNA sequence: TGTGCTAGTGGATCTACCGGGGATCAGCCCCAGCATTTT. This codes for CASGSTGDQPQHF. The chain recombines TRBV12-5 with TRBJ1-5, with unresolved D. The CDR3 has 13 amino acids. Trimming stripped 6 bases from V and 5 bases from J, with 11 bases between. The germline gives CDR1 LGHNT, CDR2 FRNRAP.

The rearrangement joins TRBV25-1 to TRBJ2-1; the D gene is possibly TRBD2 (5 bases). Per the germline V gene, CDR1 is MGHDK and CDR2 is SYGVNS. Trimming removed 4 bases from V and 0 bases from J, with 10 bases in between. This CDR3 has 15 residues. The CDR3 DNA sequence: TGTGCCAGCAGTGCGGGAACGTACTCCTACAATGAGCAGTTCTTC. Translation: CASSAGTYSYNEQFF.

V usage is TRBV14 and J usage is TRBJ2-1, with a weak D call TRBD2 (6 bases). V was clipped by 6 bases and J by 4 bases, with 13 bases between them. The CDR3 consists of 14 residues. The germline V gene encodes CDR1 SGHDN and CDR2 FVKESK. The CDR3 loop reads CASSRAGAYNEQFF. The CDR3 bases are TGTGCCAGCAGTCGAGCGGGCGCTTACAATGAGCAGTTCTTC.